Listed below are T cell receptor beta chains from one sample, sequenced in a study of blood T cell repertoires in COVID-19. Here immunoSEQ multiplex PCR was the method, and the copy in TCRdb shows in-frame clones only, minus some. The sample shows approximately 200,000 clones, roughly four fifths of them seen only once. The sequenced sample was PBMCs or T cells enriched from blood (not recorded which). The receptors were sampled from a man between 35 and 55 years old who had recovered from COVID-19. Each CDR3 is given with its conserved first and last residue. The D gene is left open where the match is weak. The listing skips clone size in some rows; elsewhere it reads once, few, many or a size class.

cdr3_aa: CASSESQGIGNTIYF
cdr3_nt: TGCGCCAGCAGTGAGTCACAGGGCATTGGAAACACCATATATTTT
j_call: TRBJ1-3
clone_size: .
v_call: TRBV10-2
d_call: .

cdr3_aa: CAIGIEGYNQPQHF
cdr3_nt: TGTGCCATCGGCATCGAGGGATACAATCAGCCCCAGCATTTT
j_call: TRBJ1-5
clone_size: .
v_call: TRBV10-3
d_call: .

cdr3_aa: CASSQSPQETQYF
cdr3_nt: TGCGCCAGCAGCCAAAGCCCCCAAGAGACCCAGTACTTC
j_call: TRBJ2-5
clone_size: .
v_call: TRBV4-3
d_call: .

cdr3_aa: CASSLGQGSYNEQFF
cdr3_nt: TGTGCCAGCTCCCTAGGACAGGGGTCCTACAATGAGCAGTTCTTC
j_call: TRBJ2-1
clone_size: .
v_call: TRBV18
d_call: TRBD1

cdr3_aa: CASDNRGQGETQYF
cdr3_nt: TGTGCCAGCGATAACAGGGGGCAGGGGGAGACCCAGTACTTC
j_call: TRBJ2-5
clone_size: few
v_call: TRBV6-6
d_call: TRBD1

cdr3_aa: CASSVTPRGTQYF
cdr3_nt: TGTGCCAGCAGTGTTACCCCCCGCGGGACCCAGTACTTC
j_call: TRBJ2-5
clone_size: .
v_call: TRBV2
d_call: .

cdr3_aa: CASSFSGQVEAFF
cdr3_nt: TGTGCCAGCAGCTTCTCCGGACAGGTGGAAGCTTTCTTT
j_call: TRBJ1-1
clone_size: .
v_call: TRBV7-2
d_call: TRBD1

cdr3_aa: CASSQVSGASGNTIYF
cdr3_nt: TGCGCCAGCAGCCAAGTGAGTGGGGCCTCTGGAAACACCATATATTTT
j_call: TRBJ1-3
clone_size: .
v_call: TRBV4-1
d_call: .

cdr3_aa: CASSLGQRYYGYTF
cdr3_nt: TGTGCCAGTAGTTTGGGACAGCGGTACTATGGCTACACCTTC
j_call: TRBJ1-2
clone_size: .
v_call: TRBV19
d_call: TRBD1

cdr3_aa: CASGGNEQFF
cdr3_nt: TGTGCCAGCGGGGGGAATGAGCAGTTCTTC
j_call: TRBJ2-1
clone_size: .
v_call: TRBV2
d_call: .

cdr3_aa: CASSVDRGYQPQHF
cdr3_nt: TGTGCCAGTAGTGTGGACAGGGGGTATCAGCCCCAGCATTTT
j_call: TRBJ1-5
clone_size: .
v_call: TRBV19
d_call: TRBD1

cdr3_aa: CASSLGSVTGELFF
cdr3_nt: TGCGCCAGCAGCTTAGGCAGCGTCACCGGGGAGCTGTTTTTT
j_call: TRBJ2-2
clone_size: once
v_call: TRBV5-1
d_call: .

cdr3_aa: CASSYAWTGNSPLHF
cdr3_nt: TGTGCCAGCAGTTACGCGTGGACAGGAAATTCACCCCTCCACTTT
j_call: TRBJ1-6
clone_size: .
v_call: TRBV6-2/TRBV6-3
d_call: TRBD1

cdr3_aa: CASSPDSWSNQPQHF
cdr3_nt: TGTGCCAGCAGCCCAGACTCGTGGAGCAATCAGCCCCAGCATTTT
j_call: TRBJ1-5
clone_size: .
v_call: TRBV7-9
d_call: .

cdr3_aa: CASSSGGAARYGYTF
cdr3_nt: TGTGCCAGCAGCTCAGGAGGCGCAGCGCGCTATGGCTACACCTTC
j_call: TRBJ1-2
clone_size: once
v_call: TRBV7-3
d_call: .

cdr3_aa: CSVSTGEPQPQHF
cdr3_nt: TGCAGCGTTTCTACAGGGGAGCCGCAGCCCCAGCATTTT
j_call: TRBJ1-5
clone_size: .
v_call: TRBV29-1
d_call: TRBD1

cdr3_aa: CSVDLAVYNEQFF
cdr3_nt: TGCAGCGTTGATCTAGCGGTCTACAATGAGCAGTTCTTC
j_call: TRBJ2-1
clone_size: .
v_call: TRBV29-1
d_call: TRBD2

cdr3_aa: CASSSTRSLTETQYF
cdr3_nt: TGTGCCAGCAGCTCGACTAGGAGCTTAACGGAGACCCAGTACTTC
j_call: TRBJ2-5
clone_size: .
v_call: TRBV6-5
d_call: .

cdr3_aa: CSAQRGTEQYF
cdr3_nt: TGCAGCGCCCAAAGGGGGACCGAGCAGTACTTC
j_call: TRBJ2-7
clone_size: .
v_call: TRBV29-1
d_call: .

cdr3_aa: CASGETATNEKLFF
cdr3_nt: TGTGCCTCGGGGGAAACTGCAACTAATGAAAAACTGTTTTTT
j_call: TRBJ1-4
clone_size: .
v_call: TRBV28
d_call: .

cdr3_aa: CASSGAQGQPQHF
cdr3_nt: TGTGCCAGCAGTGGAGCCCAGGGACAGCCCCAGCATTTT
j_call: TRBJ1-5
clone_size: .
v_call: TRBV6-1
d_call: .

cdr3_aa: CASSPMTQYYEQYF
cdr3_nt: TGTGCCAGCTCACCCATGACACAATACTACGAGCAGTACTTC
j_call: TRBJ2-7
clone_size: .
v_call: TRBV18
d_call: .

cdr3_aa: CASSGSQETQYF
cdr3_nt: TGTGCCAGCAGCGGCTCCCAAGAGACCCAGTACTTC
j_call: TRBJ2-5
clone_size: .
v_call: TRBV11-2
d_call: .

cdr3_aa: CASSSGQEETQYF
cdr3_nt: TGTGCCAGCAGCTCGGGACAGGAAGAGACCCAGTACTTC
j_call: TRBJ2-5
clone_size: .
v_call: TRBV28
d_call: TRBD1

cdr3_aa: CASSSLGGSNTEAFF
cdr3_nt: TGCGCCAGCAGCTCACTAGGAGGGTCGAACACTGAAGCTTTCTTT
j_call: TRBJ1-1
clone_size: .
v_call: TRBV5-1
d_call: .

cdr3_aa: CASSRLDRELFF
cdr3_nt: TGTGCCAGCTCACGGCTTGACAGGGAGCTGTTTTTT
j_call: TRBJ2-2
clone_size: .
v_call: TRBV18
d_call: .

cdr3_aa: CASSPFPTGPTEAFF
cdr3_nt: TGTGCTAGCAGCCCATTCCCGACAGGACCCACTGAAGCTTTCTTT
j_call: TRBJ1-1
clone_size: once
v_call: TRBV7-7
d_call: .

cdr3_aa: CASSQGTVQETQYF
cdr3_nt: TGCGCCAGCAGCCAAGGGACAGTACAAGAGACCCAGTACTTC
j_call: TRBJ2-5
clone_size: .
v_call: TRBV4-3
d_call: .

cdr3_aa: CASSYHATPGMSSYNSPLHF
cdr3_nt: TGTGCCAGCAGTTACCATGCCACTCCGGGGATGAGCTCCTATAATTCACCCCTCCACTTT
j_call: TRBJ1-6
clone_size: .
v_call: TRBV6-2/TRBV6-3
d_call: .

cdr3_aa: CASSWDRGVSTIYF
cdr3_nt: TGTGCCAGCAGCTGGGACAGGGGAGTAAGCACCATATATTTT
j_call: TRBJ1-3
clone_size: .
v_call: TRBV7-2
d_call: TRBD1

cdr3_aa: CASSLTKASGHYEQYF
cdr3_nt: TGTGCCAGCAGCTTAACCAAGGCTAGCGGGCACTACGAGCAGTACTTC
j_call: TRBJ2-7
clone_size: once
v_call: TRBV7-3
d_call: TRBD2

cdr3_aa: CSVGTDYGYTF
cdr3_nt: TGCAGCGTGGGGACAGACTATGGCTACACCTTC
j_call: TRBJ1-2
clone_size: .
v_call: TRBV29-1
d_call: TRBD1

cdr3_aa: CASSPAQGATPAKNIQYF
cdr3_nt: TGTGCCAGCTCACCCGCCCAGGGGGCGACTCCTGCCAAAAACATTCAGTACTTC
j_call: TRBJ2-4
clone_size: .
v_call: TRBV18
d_call: TRBD1

cdr3_aa: CASSFGQGHEQYF
cdr3_nt: TGTGCCAGCAGCTTCGGACAGGGCCACGAGCAGTACTTC
j_call: TRBJ2-7
clone_size: .
v_call: TRBV7-3
d_call: TRBD1

cdr3_aa: CASSLRGGQPQHF
cdr3_nt: TGTGCCAGCAGTTTAAGGGGAGGGCAGCCCCAGCATTTT
j_call: TRBJ1-5
clone_size: .
v_call: TRBV28
d_call: .

cdr3_aa: CASSRMGFLTGTNEKLFF
cdr3_nt: TGTGCCAGCAGTCGAATGGGCTTTCTTACGGGGACTAATGAAAAACTGTTTTTT
j_call: TRBJ1-4
clone_size: .
v_call: TRBV3-1/TRBV3-2
d_call: .

cdr3_aa: CSVDRGQGAYEQYF
cdr3_nt: TGCAGCGTTGATAGAGGACAGGGGGCCTACGAGCAGTACTTC
j_call: TRBJ2-7
clone_size: .
v_call: TRBV29-1
d_call: TRBD1

cdr3_aa: CSASRPHEEDTEAFF
cdr3_nt: TGCAGTGCTAGTCGGCCCCACGAGGAGGACACTGAAGCTTTCTTT
j_call: TRBJ1-1
clone_size: .
v_call: TRBV20-1
d_call: .

cdr3_aa: CASSLAALRGANTGELFF
cdr3_nt: TGTGCCAGCAGCTTGGCCGCGCTCCGGGGTGCGAACACCGGGGAGCTGTTTTTT
j_call: TRBJ2-2
clone_size: once
v_call: TRBV5-4
d_call: .

cdr3_aa: CASRSGGWNSPLHF
cdr3_nt: TGTGCCAGCCGCTCAGGGGGCTGGAATTCACCCCTCCACTTT
j_call: TRBJ1-6
clone_size: once
v_call: TRBV27
d_call: TRBD1

cdr3_aa: CASSVGGGKWKLFF
cdr3_nt: TGTGCCAGCAGCGTAGGAGGGGGCAAGTGGAAACTGTTTTTT
j_call: TRBJ1-4
clone_size: .
v_call: TRBV9
d_call: TRBD1

cdr3_aa: CASSPGGYLNTEAFF
cdr3_nt: TGTGCCAGCAGTCCAGGGGGGTACTTGAACACTGAAGCTTTCTTT
j_call: TRBJ1-1
clone_size: .
v_call: TRBV7-6
d_call: TRBD1

cdr3_aa: CASSSGTSSEETQYF
cdr3_nt: TGTGCCAGTAGTTCCGGGACTAGCTCTGAGGAGACCCAGTACTTC
j_call: TRBJ2-5
clone_size: once
v_call: TRBV19
d_call: TRBD2

cdr3_aa: CASGAGVISDTQYF
cdr3_nt: TGTGCCAGCGGAGCGGGTGTCATTTCAGATACGCAGTATTTT
j_call: TRBJ2-3
clone_size: .
v_call: TRBV9
d_call: .

cdr3_aa: CASSLYFRTEAFF
cdr3_nt: TGTGCCAGCAGTTTATATTTCAGGACTGAAGCTTTCTTT
j_call: TRBJ1-1
clone_size: .
v_call: TRBV28
d_call: .

cdr3_aa: CASSYPWGRVNTGELFF
cdr3_nt: TGTGCCAGCAGTTACCCATGGGGCAGGGTTAACACCGGGGAGCTGTTTTTT
j_call: TRBJ2-2
clone_size: .
v_call: TRBV6-2/TRBV6-3
d_call: .

cdr3_aa: CASSQDSGAGREKLFF
cdr3_nt: TGCGCCAGCAGCCAAGATTCGGGCGCAGGGAGGGAAAAACTGTTTTTT
j_call: TRBJ1-4
clone_size: .
v_call: TRBV4-3
d_call: .

cdr3_aa: CAISESVTSNQPQHF
cdr3_nt: TGTGCCATCAGTGAATCGGTAACTAGCAATCAGCCCCAGCATTTT
j_call: TRBJ1-5
clone_size: .
v_call: TRBV10-3
d_call: .